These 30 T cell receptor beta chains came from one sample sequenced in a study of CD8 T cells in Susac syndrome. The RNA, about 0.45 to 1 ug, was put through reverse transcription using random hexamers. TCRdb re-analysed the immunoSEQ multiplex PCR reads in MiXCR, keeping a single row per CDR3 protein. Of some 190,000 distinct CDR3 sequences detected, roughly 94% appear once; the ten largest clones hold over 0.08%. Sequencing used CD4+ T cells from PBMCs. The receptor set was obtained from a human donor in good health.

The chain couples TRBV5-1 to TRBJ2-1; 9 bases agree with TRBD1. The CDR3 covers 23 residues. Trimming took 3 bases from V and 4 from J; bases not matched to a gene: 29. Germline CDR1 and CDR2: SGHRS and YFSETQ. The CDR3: CASSWDRVDTQRQESRGYNEQFF. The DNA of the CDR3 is TGCGCCAGCAGCTGGGACAGGGTAGACACACAGCGCCAGGAGTCCCGGGGGTACAATGAGCAGTTCTTC.

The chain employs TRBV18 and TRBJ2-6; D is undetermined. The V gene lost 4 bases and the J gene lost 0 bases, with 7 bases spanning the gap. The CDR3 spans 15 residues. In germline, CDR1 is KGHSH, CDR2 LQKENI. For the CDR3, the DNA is TGTGCCAGCTCACAGGGTAGCTCTGGGGCCAACGTCCTGACTTTC. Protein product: CASSQGSSGANVLTF. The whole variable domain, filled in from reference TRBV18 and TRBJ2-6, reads NAGVMQNPRHLVRRRGQEARLRCSPMKGHSHVYWYRQLPEEGLKFMVYLQKENIIDESGMPKERFSAEFPKEGPSILRIQQVVRGDSAAYFCASSQGSSGANVLTFGAGSRLTVL.

The DNA for the CDR3 is TGCAGTGCTAGTTTGGGACACACGATATATAGCAATCAGCCCCAGCATTTT. It is translated as CSASLGHTIYSNQPQHF. This chain uses TRBV20-1 with TRBJ1-5; tentative D call: TRBD1 (6 bases). The germline gives CDR1 DFQATT, CDR2 SNEGSKA (reference sequence). The length of the CDR3 is 17 residues. V was trimmed by 3 bases and J by 0 bases, leaving 18 bases between them.

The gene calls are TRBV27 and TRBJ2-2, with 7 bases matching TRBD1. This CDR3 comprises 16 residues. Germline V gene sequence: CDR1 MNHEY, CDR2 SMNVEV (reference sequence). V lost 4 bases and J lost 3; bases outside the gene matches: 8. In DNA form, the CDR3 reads TGTGCCAGCAGTTCGCGCTGGGACAGCCACACCGGGGAGCTGTTTTTT. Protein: CASSSRWDSHTGELFF.

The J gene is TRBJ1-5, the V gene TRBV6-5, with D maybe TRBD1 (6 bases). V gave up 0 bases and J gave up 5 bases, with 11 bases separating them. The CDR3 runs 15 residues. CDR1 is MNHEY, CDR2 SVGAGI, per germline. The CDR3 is CASSYSRTGYQPQHF. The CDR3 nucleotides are TGTGCCAGCAGTTACTCTCGCACAGGGTATCAGCCCCAGCATTTT.

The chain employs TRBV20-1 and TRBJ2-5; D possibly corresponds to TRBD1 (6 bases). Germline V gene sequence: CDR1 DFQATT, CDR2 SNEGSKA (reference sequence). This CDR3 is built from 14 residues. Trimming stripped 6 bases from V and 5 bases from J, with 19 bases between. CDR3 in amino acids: CSAGGRLDRETQYF. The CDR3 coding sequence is TGCAGTGCAGGGGGACGGCTAGACCGGGAGACCCAGTACTTC.

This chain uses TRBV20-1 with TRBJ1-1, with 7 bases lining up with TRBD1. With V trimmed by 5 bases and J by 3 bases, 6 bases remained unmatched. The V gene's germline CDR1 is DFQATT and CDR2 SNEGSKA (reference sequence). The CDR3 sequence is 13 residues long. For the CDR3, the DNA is TGCAGTGCTGGAGGGGGCAGGGACACTGAAGCTTTCTTT. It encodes CSAGGGRDTEAFF.

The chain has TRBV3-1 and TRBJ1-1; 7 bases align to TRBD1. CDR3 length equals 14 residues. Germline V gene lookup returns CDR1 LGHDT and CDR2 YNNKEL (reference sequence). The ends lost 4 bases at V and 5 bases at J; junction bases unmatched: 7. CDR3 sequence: CASSLGTVGTEAFF. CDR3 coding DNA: TGTGCCAGCAGCCTCGGGACAGTCGGAACTGAAGCTTTCTTT.

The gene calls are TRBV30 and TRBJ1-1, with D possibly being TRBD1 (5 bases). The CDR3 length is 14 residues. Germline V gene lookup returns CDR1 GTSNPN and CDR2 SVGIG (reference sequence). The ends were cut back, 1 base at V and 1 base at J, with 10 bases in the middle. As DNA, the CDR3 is TGTGCCTGGAGTGCATGGGGCCCGAACACTGAAGCTTTCTTT. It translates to CAWSAWGPNTEAFF.

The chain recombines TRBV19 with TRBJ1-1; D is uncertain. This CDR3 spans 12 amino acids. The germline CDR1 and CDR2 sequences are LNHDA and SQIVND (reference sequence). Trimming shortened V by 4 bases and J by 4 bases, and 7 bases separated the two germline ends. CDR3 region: CASSRGSTEAFF. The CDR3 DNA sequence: TGTGCCAGTAGTAGGGGTTCCACTGAAGCTTTCTTT.

CDR3 sequence: CASSPGTGDGYGYTF. The CDR3 DNA reads TGTGCCAGCTCACCAGGGACAGGGGACGGCTATGGCTACACCTTC. V is TRBV18 and J is TRBJ1-2, with 10 positions matching TRBD1. This CDR3 comprises 15 residues. Germline V lookup: CDR1 KGHSH, CDR2 LQKENI. The junction had 4 bases not matched to a gene; V was cut back by 2 bases and J by 4 bases.

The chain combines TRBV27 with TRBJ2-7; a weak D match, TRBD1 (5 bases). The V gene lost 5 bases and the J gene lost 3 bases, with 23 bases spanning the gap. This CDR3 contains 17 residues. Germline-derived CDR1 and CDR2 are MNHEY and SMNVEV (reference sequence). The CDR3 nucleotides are TGTGCCAGCAGTCGCAGACCAGGGTTCCCCACGAACTACGAGCAGTACTTC. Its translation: CASSRRPGFPTNYEQYF.

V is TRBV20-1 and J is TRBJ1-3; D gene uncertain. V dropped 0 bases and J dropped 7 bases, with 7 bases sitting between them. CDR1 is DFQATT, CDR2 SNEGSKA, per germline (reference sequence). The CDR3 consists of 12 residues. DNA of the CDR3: TGCAGTGCTAGAGACTCCGCGAACACCATATATTTT. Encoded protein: CSARDSANTIYF.

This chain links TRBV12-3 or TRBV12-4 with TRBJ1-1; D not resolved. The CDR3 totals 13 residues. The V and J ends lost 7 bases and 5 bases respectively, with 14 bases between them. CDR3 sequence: CASTESEGTEAFF. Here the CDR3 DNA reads TGTGCCAGCACCGAAAGTGAGGGAACTGAAGCTTTCTTT.

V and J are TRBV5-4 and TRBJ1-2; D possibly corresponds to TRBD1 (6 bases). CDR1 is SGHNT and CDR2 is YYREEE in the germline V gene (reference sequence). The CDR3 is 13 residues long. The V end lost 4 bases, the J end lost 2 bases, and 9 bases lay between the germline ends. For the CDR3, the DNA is TGTGCCAGCAGCATTGACAGGAACTATGGCTACACCTTC. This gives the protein CASSIDRNYGYTF.

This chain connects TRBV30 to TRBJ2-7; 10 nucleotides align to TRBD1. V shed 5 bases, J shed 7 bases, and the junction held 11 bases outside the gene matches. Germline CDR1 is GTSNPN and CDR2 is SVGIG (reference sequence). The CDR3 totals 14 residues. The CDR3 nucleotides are TGTGCCTGGGCTCCCTGGACAGGGGGTGGGGAGCAGTACTTC. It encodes CAWAPWTGGGEQYF.

In DNA, the CDR3 is TGTGCCAGCAGTCGAAGCGGGAGGGCTTACAATGAGCAGTTCTTC. Translated: CASSRSGRAYNEQFF. The chain joins TRBV6-1 to TRBJ2-1; 10 nucleotides match TRBD2. The CDR3 has 15 amino acids. V lost 5 bases to trimming and J lost 4 bases; unmatched junction nucleotides: 5. Germline V gene sequence: CDR1 MNHNS, CDR2 SASEGT.

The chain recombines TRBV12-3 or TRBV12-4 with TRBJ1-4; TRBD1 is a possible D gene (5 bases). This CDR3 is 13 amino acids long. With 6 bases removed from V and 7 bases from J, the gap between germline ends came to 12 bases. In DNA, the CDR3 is TGTGCCAGCAGCCCGGGACGGGTTGAAAAACTGTTTTTT. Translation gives CASSPGRVEKLFF.

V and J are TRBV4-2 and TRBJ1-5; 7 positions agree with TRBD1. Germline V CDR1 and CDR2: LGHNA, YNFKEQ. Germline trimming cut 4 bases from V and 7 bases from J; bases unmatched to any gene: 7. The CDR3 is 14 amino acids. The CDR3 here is CASSPGTVTQPQHF. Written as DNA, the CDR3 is TGTGCCAGCAGCCCCGGGACAGTCACACAGCCCCAGCATTTT.

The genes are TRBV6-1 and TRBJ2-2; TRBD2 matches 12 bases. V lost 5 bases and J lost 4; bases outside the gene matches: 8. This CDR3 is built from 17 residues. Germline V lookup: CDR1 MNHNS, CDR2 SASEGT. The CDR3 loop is CASSTPSGRASTGELFF. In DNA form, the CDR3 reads TGTGCCAGCAGTACCCCTAGCGGGAGGGCCTCCACCGGGGAGCTGTTTTTT.

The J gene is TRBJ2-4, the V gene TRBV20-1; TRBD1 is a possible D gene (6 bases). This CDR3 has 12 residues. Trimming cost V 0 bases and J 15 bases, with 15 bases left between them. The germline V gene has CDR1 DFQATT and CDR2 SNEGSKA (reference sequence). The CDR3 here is CSARDRDTNLYF. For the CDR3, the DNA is TGCAGTGCTAGAGATAGGGACACCAACTTGTACTTC.

CDR3 DNA sequence: TGCAGCGTCCGGACGGACAACACTGAAGCTTTCTTT. Its translation is CSVRTDNTEAFF. This sequence joins TRBV29-1 and TRBJ1-1, with unresolved D. The V gene lost 6 bases and the J gene lost 2 bases, with 10 bases spanning the gap. CDR3 length equals 12 residues. Germline values: CDR1 SQVTM, CDR2 ANQGSEA.

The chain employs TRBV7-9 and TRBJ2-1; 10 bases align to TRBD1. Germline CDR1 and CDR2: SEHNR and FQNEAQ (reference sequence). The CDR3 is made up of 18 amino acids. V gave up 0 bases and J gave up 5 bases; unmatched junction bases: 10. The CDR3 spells CASSLARPGTGAHNEQFF. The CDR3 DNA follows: TGTGCCAGCAGCTTAGCGAGGCCCGGGACAGGGGCCCACAATGAGCAGTTCTTC.

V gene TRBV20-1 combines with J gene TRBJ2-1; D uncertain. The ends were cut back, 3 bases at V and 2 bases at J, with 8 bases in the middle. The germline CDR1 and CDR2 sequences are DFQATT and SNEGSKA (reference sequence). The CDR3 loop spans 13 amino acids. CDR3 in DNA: TGCAGTGCTAGCGGTTGGCCCTACAATGAGCAGTTCTTC. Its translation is CSASGWPYNEQFF.

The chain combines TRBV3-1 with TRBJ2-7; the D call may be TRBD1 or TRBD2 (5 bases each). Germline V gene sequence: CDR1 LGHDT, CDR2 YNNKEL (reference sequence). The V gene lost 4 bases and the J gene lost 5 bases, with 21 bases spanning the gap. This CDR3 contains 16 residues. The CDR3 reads CASSPILGQRGDEQYF. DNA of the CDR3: TGTGCCAGCAGCCCAATCCTGGGCCAGCGAGGGGACGAGCAGTACTTC.

CDR3 amino acids: CSASRNNRQETQYF. In DNA, the CDR3 is TGCAGTGCTAGCCGGAACAATAGGCAAGAGACCCAGTACTTC. This chain joins TRBV20-1 and TRBJ2-5; no clear D gene. Trimming left V 3 bases short and J 2 bases short, with 13 bases between. The length of the CDR3 is 14 residues. In germline, CDR1 is DFQATT, CDR2 SNEGSKA (reference sequence).

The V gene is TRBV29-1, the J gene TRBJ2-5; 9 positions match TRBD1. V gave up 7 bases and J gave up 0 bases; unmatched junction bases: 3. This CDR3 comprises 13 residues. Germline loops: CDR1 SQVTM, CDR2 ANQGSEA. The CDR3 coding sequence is TGCAGCGCCTACAGGGGGCACCAAGAGACCCAGTACTTC. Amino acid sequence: CSAYRGHQETQYF.

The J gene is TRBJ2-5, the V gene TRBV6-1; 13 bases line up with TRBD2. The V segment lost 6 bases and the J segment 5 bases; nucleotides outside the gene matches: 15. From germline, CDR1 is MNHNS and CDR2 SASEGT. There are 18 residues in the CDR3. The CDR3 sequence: CASRSTSGRARGGETQYF. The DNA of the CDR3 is TGTGCCAGCAGGTCCACTAGCGGGAGGGCCCGTGGGGGGGAGACCCAGTACTTC.

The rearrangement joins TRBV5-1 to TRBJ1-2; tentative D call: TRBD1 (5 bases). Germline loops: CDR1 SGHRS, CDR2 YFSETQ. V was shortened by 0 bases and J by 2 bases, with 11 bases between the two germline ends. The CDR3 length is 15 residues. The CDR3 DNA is TGCGCCAGCAGCTTGGTCTCTGGGGCAAACTATGGCTACACCTTC. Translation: CASSLVSGANYGYTF.

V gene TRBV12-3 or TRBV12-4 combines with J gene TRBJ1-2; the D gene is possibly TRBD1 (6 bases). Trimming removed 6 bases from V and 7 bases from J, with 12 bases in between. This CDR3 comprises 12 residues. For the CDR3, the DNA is TGTGCCAGCAGCCTAAACAGGGCTGGCTACACCTTC. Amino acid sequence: CASSLNRAGYTF.